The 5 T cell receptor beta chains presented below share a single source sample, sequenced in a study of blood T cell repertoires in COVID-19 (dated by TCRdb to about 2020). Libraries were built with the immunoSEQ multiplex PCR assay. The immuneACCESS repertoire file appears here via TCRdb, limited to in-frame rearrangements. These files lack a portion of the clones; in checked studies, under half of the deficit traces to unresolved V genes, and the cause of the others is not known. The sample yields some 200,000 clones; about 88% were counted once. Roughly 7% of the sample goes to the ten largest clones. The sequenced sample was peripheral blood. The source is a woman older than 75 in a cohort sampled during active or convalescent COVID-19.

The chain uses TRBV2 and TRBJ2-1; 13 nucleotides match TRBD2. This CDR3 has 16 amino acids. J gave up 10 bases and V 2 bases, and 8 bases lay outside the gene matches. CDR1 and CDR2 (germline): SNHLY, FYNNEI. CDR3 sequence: CASSEIGLAGDREQFF. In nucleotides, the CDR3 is TGTGCCAGCAGTGAAATAGGACTAGCGGGAGATCGGGAGCAGTTCTTC.

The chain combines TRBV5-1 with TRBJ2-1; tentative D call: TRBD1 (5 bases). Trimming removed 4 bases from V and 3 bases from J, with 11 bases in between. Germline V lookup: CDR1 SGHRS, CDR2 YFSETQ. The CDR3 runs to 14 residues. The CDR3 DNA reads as TGCGCCAGCAGCCCCGGTGACAGCTACAATGAGCAGTTCTTC. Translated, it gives CASSPGDSYNEQFF.

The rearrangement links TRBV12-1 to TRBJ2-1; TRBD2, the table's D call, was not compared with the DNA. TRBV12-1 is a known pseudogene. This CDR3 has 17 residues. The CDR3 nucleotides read TGTGCCAGCAGCCCCCTCCCCGGGACTAGCGTAAACAATGAGCAGTTCTTC. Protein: CASSPLPGTSVNNEQFF.

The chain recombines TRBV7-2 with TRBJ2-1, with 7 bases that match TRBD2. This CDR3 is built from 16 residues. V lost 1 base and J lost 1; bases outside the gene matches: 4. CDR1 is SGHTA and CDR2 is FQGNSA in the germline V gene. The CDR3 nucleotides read TGTGCCAGCAGCTTAGGGGGGAGGGGATCCTACAATGAGCAGTTCTTC. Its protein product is CASSLGGRGSYNEQFF.

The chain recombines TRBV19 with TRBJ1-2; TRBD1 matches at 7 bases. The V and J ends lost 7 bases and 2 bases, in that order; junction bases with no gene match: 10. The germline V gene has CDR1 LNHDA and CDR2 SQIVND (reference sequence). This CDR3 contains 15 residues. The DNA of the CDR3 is TGTGCCAGTACTGCCTGGGGACAGACCAACTATGGCTACACCTTC. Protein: CASTAWGQTNYGYTF.